A selection of T cell receptor beta chains follows, all from one sample in a study of CD8 T cells in ankylosing spondylitis. MiXCR, run by TCRdb on the 5' RACE reads, gives a single entry per CDR3 protein. Among 150,000 to 250,000 distinct CDR3 sequences listed, 13% were seen once. Source material: blood, either unsorted or a sorted T cell fraction (not recorded which). Source of these receptors: a male donor with ankylosing spondylitis or in good health (not recorded which). The CDR3 runs from the conserved cysteine through the conserved F or W. A D gene is named only where the DNA matches it firmly. A clone size is listed for some rows: how often the clone was seen (once, few, many), or a class if it is expanded.

clone_size: NA; d_call: NA; v_call: TRBV11-2; j_call: TRBJ2-7; cdr3_nt: TGTGCCAGCAGCTTAGGAAGGGGGACAATATCCTACGAGCAGTACTTC; cdr3_aa: CASSLGRGTISYEQYF
clone_size: NA; d_call: NA; v_call: TRBV12-5; j_call: TRBJ2-1; cdr3_nt: TGTGCTAGTGGTTTGGGGCCTAGCAGGGAAGAGCAGTTCTTC; cdr3_aa: CASGLGPSREEQFF
clone_size: many; d_call: NA; v_call: TRBV5-1; j_call: TRBJ2-6; cdr3_nt: TGCGCCAGCAGCCCCTCCCAGATCTCTGGGGCCAACGTCCTGACTTTC; cdr3_aa: CASSPSQISGANVLTF
clone_size: many; d_call: NA; v_call: TRBV25-1; j_call: TRBJ2-6; cdr3_nt: TGTGCCAGCAGTGGGGACTCTCCAGACTCCCACCACTCTGGGGCCAACGTCCTGACTTTC; cdr3_aa: CASSGDSPDSHHSGANVLTF
clone_size: NA; d_call: NA; v_call: TRBV25-1; j_call: TRBJ1-1; cdr3_nt: TGTGCCAGCAGTGACAAGCGGTGGACTGAAGCTTTCTTT; cdr3_aa: CASSDKRWTEAFF
clone_size: many; d_call: NA; v_call: TRBV12-3/TRBV12-4; j_call: TRBJ2-7; cdr3_nt: TGTGCCAGCAGTTTGTCCCTCTACGAGCAGTACTTC; cdr3_aa: CASSLSLYEQYF
clone_size: NA; d_call: NA; v_call: TRBV4-1; j_call: TRBJ2-7; cdr3_nt: TGCGCCAGCAGCTTGGGAGGGGGCCTTAGCTCCTACGAGCAGTACTTC; cdr3_aa: CASSLGGGLSSYEQYF
clone_size: NA; d_call: NA; v_call: TRBV20-1; j_call: TRBJ1-2; cdr3_nt: TGCAGTGCTAGGGGGGGGCAGGATGGCTACACCTTC; cdr3_aa: CSARGGQDGYTF
clone_size: medium-sized; d_call: NA; v_call: TRBV12-3/TRBV12-4; j_call: TRBJ1-2; cdr3_nt: TGTGCCAGCAGTTTCGGAGCCGCGAACTATGGCTACACCTTC; cdr3_aa: CASSFGAANYGYTF
clone_size: few; d_call: TRBD2; v_call: TRBV27; j_call: TRBJ2-5; cdr3_nt: TGTGCCAGCACTCTGGTGGCGGGGGGGAAGACCCAGTACTTC; cdr3_aa: CASTLVAGGKTQYF
clone_size: NA; d_call: NA; v_call: TRBV12-3/TRBV12-4; j_call: TRBJ2-1; cdr3_nt: TGTGCCAGCAGTTTGCTAGCGGAGCAGTTCTTC; cdr3_aa: CASSLLAEQFF
clone_size: NA; d_call: NA; v_call: TRBV9; j_call: TRBJ1-2; cdr3_nt: TGTGCCAGCAGCGTAGCTCAGGGCGGCTACACCTTC; cdr3_aa: CASSVAQGGYTF
clone_size: few; d_call: NA; v_call: TRBV9; j_call: TRBJ2-4; cdr3_nt: TGTGCCAGCAGCCCGGGGTGGGGGGCGCGGGACATTCAGTACTTC; cdr3_aa: CASSPGWGARDIQYF
clone_size: NA; d_call: TRBD1; v_call: TRBV27; j_call: TRBJ2-7; cdr3_nt: TGTGCCAGCAGTGGGGGACAGGGGGTCTTCCACGAGCAGTACTTC; cdr3_aa: CASSGGQGVFHEQYF
clone_size: NA; d_call: NA; v_call: TRBV20-1; j_call: TRBJ2-1; cdr3_nt: TGCAGTCCCACCAGAGGGAATGAGCAGTTCTTC; cdr3_aa: CSPTRGNEQFF
clone_size: NA; d_call: TRBD2; v_call: TRBV20-1; j_call: TRBJ2-1; cdr3_nt: TGCAGTGCTAGAGATCTGACTAGCGGGAGCTCCTACAATGAGCAGTTCTTC; cdr3_aa: CSARDLTSGSSYNEQFF
clone_size: few; d_call: NA; v_call: TRBV12-3/TRBV12-4; j_call: TRBJ2-3; cdr3_nt: TGTGCCAGCAGTTTAGCGGCCCTAGCCGATACGCAGTATTTT; cdr3_aa: CASSLAALADTQYF
clone_size: few; d_call: TRBD1; v_call: TRBV10-2; j_call: TRBJ1-4; cdr3_nt: TGCGCCAGCAGAGACAGGGGTCCTAATGAAAAACTGTTTTTT; cdr3_aa: CASRDRGPNEKLFF
clone_size: NA; d_call: TRBD1; v_call: TRBV7-9; j_call: TRBJ2-7; cdr3_nt: TGTGCCAGCAGAGTGTCCGGACAGGCTTACGAGCAGTACTTC; cdr3_aa: CASRVSGQAYEQYF
clone_size: NA; d_call: NA; v_call: TRBV5-1; j_call: TRBJ2-1; cdr3_nt: TGCGCCAGCAGCTTAGAGGGCGGCCCGATCTCCTACAATGAGCAGTTCTTC; cdr3_aa: CASSLEGGPISYNEQFF
clone_size: few; d_call: NA; v_call: TRBV7-9; j_call: TRBJ2-7; cdr3_nt: TGTGCCAGCAGTCTTCCAACTGGGGCTTCGACCTACGAGCAGTACTTC; cdr3_aa: CASSLPTGASTYEQYF
clone_size: few; d_call: NA; v_call: TRBV15; j_call: TRBJ2-1; cdr3_nt: TGTGCCACCAGCGGGACCTACAATGAGCAGTTCTTC; cdr3_aa: CATSGTYNEQFF
clone_size: few; d_call: TRBD2; v_call: TRBV5-6; j_call: TRBJ2-4; cdr3_nt: TGTGCCAGCAGCTTGGTGGGACTAGCAGCCAAAAACATTCAGTACTTC; cdr3_aa: CASSLVGLAAKNIQYF
clone_size: many; d_call: NA; v_call: TRBV5-1; j_call: TRBJ2-7; cdr3_nt: TGCGCCAGCAGCTCGACCGGGCCATACTACGAGCAGTACTTC; cdr3_aa: CASSSTGPYYEQYF
clone_size: NA; d_call: TRBD2; v_call: TRBV20-1; j_call: TRBJ2-1; cdr3_nt: TGCAGTGCTAGAGTCTGGGAGCGGGATCTCCCGAGGGCCAATGAGCAGTTCTTC; cdr3_aa: CSARVWERDLPRANEQFF
clone_size: few; d_call: NA; v_call: TRBV6-5; j_call: TRBJ2-2; cdr3_nt: TGTGCCAGCAGTTACCAGCTCGGGGAGCTGTTTTTT; cdr3_aa: CASSYQLGELFF
clone_size: NA; d_call: NA; v_call: TRBV20-1; j_call: TRBJ1-3; cdr3_nt: TGCAGTGCTCCCGTCAGAACGCGCGGAAACACCATATATTTT; cdr3_aa: CSAPVRTRGNTIYF
clone_size: NA; d_call: TRBD2; v_call: TRBV11-1; j_call: TRBJ2-1; cdr3_nt: TGTGCCAGCAGCTTAGACACGGGAAAAAGCGGGAGGGCCGTAACCTACAATGAGCAGTTCTTC; cdr3_aa: CASSLDTGKSGRAVTYNEQFF
clone_size: few; d_call: NA; v_call: TRBV5-1; j_call: TRBJ2-3; cdr3_nt: TGCGCCAGCCCTAAGTGTCCGGAAACAGATACGCAGTATTTT; cdr3_aa: CASPKCPETDTQYF
clone_size: few; d_call: NA; v_call: TRBV7-9; j_call: TRBJ1-2; cdr3_nt: TGTGCCAGCAGCCCCCCAGGGGATGGCTACACCTTC; cdr3_aa: CASSPPGDGYTF
clone_size: few; d_call: TRBD1; v_call: TRBV12-3/TRBV12-4; j_call: TRBJ2-7; cdr3_nt: TGTGCCAGCAGTCCCCGGGACAGCTACTACGAGCAGTACTTC; cdr3_aa: CASSPRDSYYEQYF
clone_size: many; d_call: NA; v_call: TRBV4-1; j_call: TRBJ2-4; cdr3_nt: TGCGCCAGCAGCCAAGATACGGGGACACAGAGCATTCAGTACTTC; cdr3_aa: CASSQDTGTQSIQYF
clone_size: few; d_call: NA; v_call: TRBV4-1; j_call: TRBJ2-7; cdr3_nt: TGCGCCAGCAGCCAAGATCCCTGGGCCCCCGGGGAGCAGTACTTC; cdr3_aa: CASSQDPWAPGEQYF
clone_size: NA; d_call: NA; v_call: TRBV4-1; j_call: TRBJ1-5; cdr3_nt: TGCGCCAGCAGCCGAGTGAGGCAGGTCAATCAGCCCCAGCATTTT; cdr3_aa: CASSRVRQVNQPQHF
clone_size: few; d_call: TRBD1; v_call: TRBV13; j_call: TRBJ1-4; cdr3_nt: TGTGCCAGCAGCTGGGGACAGGGGGCGGAAAAACTGTTTTTT; cdr3_aa: CASSWGQGAEKLFF
clone_size: few; d_call: NA; v_call: TRBV10-3; j_call: TRBJ1-2; cdr3_nt: TGTGCCTCCAGGGAACAGCCCTATGGCTACACCTTC; cdr3_aa: CASREQPYGYTF
clone_size: NA; d_call: NA; v_call: TRBV12-3/TRBV12-4; j_call: TRBJ2-6; cdr3_nt: TGTGCCAGCAGTTTAGGATTGCTCACCTCTGGGGCCAACGTCCTGACTTTC; cdr3_aa: CASSLGLLTSGANVLTF
clone_size: few; d_call: NA; v_call: TRBV29-1; j_call: TRBJ2-7; cdr3_nt: TGCAGCGTTGTTGGGGGTCCCTACGAGCAGTACTTC; cdr3_aa: CSVVGGPYEQYF
clone_size: NA; d_call: NA; v_call: TRBV11-3; j_call: TRBJ2-1; cdr3_nt: TGTGCCAGCAGCTTAGGACGACAGGAGTACAATGAGCAGTTCTTC; cdr3_aa: CASSLGRQEYNEQFF
clone_size: NA; d_call: NA; v_call: TRBV24-1; j_call: TRBJ1-1; cdr3_nt: TGTGCCACCAGTGGGGCCGCCCGGAACACTGAAGCTTTCTTT; cdr3_aa: CATSGAARNTEAFF
clone_size: NA; d_call: NA; v_call: TRBV7-6; j_call: TRBJ1-1; cdr3_nt: TGTGCCAGCAGCTTATACCGGGGCACTGAAGCTTTCTTT; cdr3_aa: CASSLYRGTEAFF